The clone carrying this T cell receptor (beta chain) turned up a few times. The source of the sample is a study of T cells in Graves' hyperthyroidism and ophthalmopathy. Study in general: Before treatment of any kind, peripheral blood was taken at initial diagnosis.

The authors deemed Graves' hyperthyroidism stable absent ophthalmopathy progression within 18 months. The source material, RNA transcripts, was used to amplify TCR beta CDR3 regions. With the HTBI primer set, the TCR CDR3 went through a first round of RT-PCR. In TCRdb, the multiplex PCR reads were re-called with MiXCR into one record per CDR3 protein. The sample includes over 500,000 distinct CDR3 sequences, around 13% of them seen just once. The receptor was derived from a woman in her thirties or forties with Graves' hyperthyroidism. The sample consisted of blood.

This CDR3 is CASMAQGTYEQYF. The CDR3 nucleotides are TGTGCCAGCATGGCTCAGGGTACCTACGAGCAGTACTTC. This sequence joins TRBV27 and TRBJ2-7; maybe TRBD1 (5 bases). Germline values: CDR1 MNHEY, CDR2 SMNVEV (reference sequence). Trimming removed 7 bases at V and 2 bases at J, with 12 bases between. The CDR3 is 13 amino acids.